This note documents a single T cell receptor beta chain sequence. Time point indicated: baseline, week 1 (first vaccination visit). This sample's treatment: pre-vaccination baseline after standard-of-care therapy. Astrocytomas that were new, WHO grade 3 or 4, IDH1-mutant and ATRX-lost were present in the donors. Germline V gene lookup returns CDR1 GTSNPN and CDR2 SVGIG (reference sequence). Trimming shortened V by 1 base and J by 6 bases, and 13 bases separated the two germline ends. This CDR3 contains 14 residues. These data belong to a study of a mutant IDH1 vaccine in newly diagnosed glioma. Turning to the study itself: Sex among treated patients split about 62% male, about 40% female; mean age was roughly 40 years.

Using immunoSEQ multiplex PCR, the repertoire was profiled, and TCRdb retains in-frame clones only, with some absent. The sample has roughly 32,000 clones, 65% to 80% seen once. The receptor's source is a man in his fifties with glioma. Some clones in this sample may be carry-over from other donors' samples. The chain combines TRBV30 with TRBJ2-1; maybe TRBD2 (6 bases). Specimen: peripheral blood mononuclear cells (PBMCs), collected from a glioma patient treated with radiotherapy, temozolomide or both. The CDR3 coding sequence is TGTGCCTGGAGTGCATCGAGCGGGTTCAATGAGCAGTTCTTC. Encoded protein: CAWSASSGFNEQFF.